This T cell receptor beta chain derives from a study of cytomegalovirus exposure and HLA in healthy donors. Study observations and caveats: A link between a missense DCLRE1C variant and TCR beta V- and J-gene trimming emerged from a later analysis.

13 Jbeta primers and 60 Vbeta primers were used for the PCR. As handled by the study authors: Counted up in a later analysis, unique TCR beta chains came to approximately 77 million, with roughly 11 million shared. Clones were read by immunoSEQ multiplex PCR, and TCRdb kept only the in-frame ones, dropping some. V, J and clone size are those of that table, while D and trimming were read from the DNA. Of some 130,000 clones in the sample, 65% to 80% were seen once. As for this clone: The antigen is undetermined.

V was pared by 3 bases and J by 0 bases, with 18 bases between. The CDR3 spans 18 residues. Germline CDR1 SGHVS, CDR2 FNYEAQ. In nominal health when sampled, donors likely had unrecorded immune exposures nonetheless. The source of this sequence is a woman aged 45-65 years in good health and CMV-seropositive. The material sequenced was PBMCs. V is TRBV7-6 and J is TRBJ1-5, with D maybe TRBD1 (6 bases). As DNA, the CDR3 is TGTGCCAGCAGCTTTTGGGCAGGGGATCGGGATAGCAATCAGCCCCAGCATTTT. It codes for CASSFWAGDRDSNQPQHF.